These 5 T cell receptor beta chains were all obtained from the same sample, sequenced in a study of vaccination and CD4 T cells after COVID-19. Sequenced with the Oncomine TCR Beta short-read assay was DNA taken from cultured CD4+ T cells. TCRdb used MiXCR to reprocess the PCR reads, holding one entry per CDR3 protein. Among about 13,000 distinct CDR3 sequences listed, more than 70% were seen once. Treatment of the sample: approximately 9-day PBMC culture with coronavirus spike peptide pools or control peptides (ViraFEST assay). These receptors have no known antigen. Specimen: CD4+ T cells from blood, cultured in vitro. The receptors stem from a human donor who had recovered from COVID-19.

The chain employs TRBV12-3 or TRBV12-4 and TRBJ1-1; D is perhaps TRBD1 (5 bases). The CDR3 is made up of 13 amino acids. V lost 2 bases and J lost 11, with 15 bases in between. This CDR3 is CASSLPLGARAFF. The CDR3 DNA reads as TGTGCCAGCAGTTTACCCCTCGGGGCACGCGCTTTCTTT.

The chain couples TRBV7-8 to TRBJ2-4; 12 positions match TRBD2. Unmatched junction bases numbered 12, after V lost 5 bases and J lost 1 base. CDR1 is SGHVS and CDR2 is FQNEAQ in the germline V gene. The CDR3 consists of 19 residues. CDR3 residues: CASSPASGRANGAKNIQYF. For the CDR3, the DNA is TGTGCCAGCAGCCCCGCTAGCGGGAGGGCCAACGGGGCCAAAAACATTCAGTACTTC.

The J gene is TRBJ2-3, the V gene TRBV9; D is unclear. The CDR3 extends over 12 amino acids. Germline loops: CDR1 SGDLS, CDR2 YYNGEE. Trimming cost V 4 bases and J 2 bases, with 5 bases left between them. The DNA for the CDR3 is TGTGCCAGCAGCCCCAACACAGATACGCAGTATTTT. Its protein product is CASSPNTDTQYF.

The CDR3 here is CASTQAGLVSEQYV. In nucleotides, the CDR3 is TGTGCCAGCACCCAAGCGGGACTAGTTTCCGAGCAGTACGTC. The chain links TRBV7-2 to TRBJ2-7; 8 bases are a match to TRBD2. V was clipped by 7 bases and J by 6 bases; unmatched bases: 11. Germline-derived CDR1 and CDR2 are SGHTA and FQGNSA. The CDR3 loop spans 14 amino acids.

The J gene is TRBJ1-5, the V gene TRBV7-2, with D perhaps matching TRBD1 (5 bases). Germline V CDR1 and CDR2: SGHTA, FQGNSA. V lost 6 bases and J 8 bases, leaving 11 bases between the germline ends. The CDR3 consists of 12 residues. CDR3 amino acids: CASSIMGEPQHF. CDR3 bases: TGTGCCAGCAGTATCATGGGGGAGCCCCAGCATTTT.